This TCR beta chain comes out of a study of T cells in Graves' hyperthyroidism and ophthalmopathy. Study findings and constraints: Expanded thyroid clonotypes (above 0.001) were mostly also found in blood. Ophthalmopathy was model-predicted a median around seven months pre-onset.

The germline CDR1 and CDR2 sequences are MNHNS and SASEGT. There are 15 residues in the CDR3. The V gene lost 4 bases and the J gene lost 2 bases, with 14 bases spanning the gap. Cells are PBMCs isolated from approximately 9.2 ml of fresh blood. Researchers took RNA transcripts and amplified the TCR beta CDR3 regions from them. When the TCR CDR3 underwent first-round RT-PCR, the HTBI primer set was used. TCRdb re-analysed the multiplex PCR reads in MiXCR, keeping a single row per CDR3 protein. Here the sample spans about 600,000 distinct CDR3 sequences, 16% being singletons. This clonotype was detected only a few times. Its antigen is unidentified.

J is TRBJ1-2 and V is TRBV6-1; tentative D call: TRBD1 (6 bases). This TCR came from a woman between 40 and 50 years old with Graves' ophthalmopathy. The sequencing sample was made of blood. The CDR3 loop reads CASSALGQANYGYTF. DNA of the CDR3: TGTGCCAGCAGTGCCCTGGGACAAGCGAACTATGGCTACACCTTC.